Following are 10 T cell receptor beta chains from one sample sequenced in a study of T-cell reconstitution after alpha-beta-depleted transplantation in children listed by TCRdb under 2016. Library generation was performed with PCR. Sequenced using an Illumina HiSeq 2500. To normalize quantification of the TCRbeta repertoire, the TCR libraries were built with molecular barcoding that relied on unique molecular identifiers. The public reads were reprocessed in TCRdb via fastp at Q25 and MiXCR, keeping in-frame beta chains. One record per CDR3 amino acid sequence lists the most common genes and DNA. The sample data list over 400,000 distinct CDR3 sequences, and 12% of these were observed just once. The top ten clones comprise roughly 5.4% of the sample. The sample consisted of PBMCs from the stem cell graft donor, taken from the stem cell graft. These TCRs come from a human donor who donated a stem cell graft to a child with combined immunodeficiency.

The chain joins TRBV30 to TRBJ2-7, with D perhaps given as TRBD1 or TRBD2 (5 bases each). There are 15 residues in the CDR3. The V end lost 3 bases, the J end lost 4 bases, and 19 bases lay between the germline ends. The germline V gene encodes CDR1 GTSNPN and CDR2 SVGIG (reference sequence). CDR3 bases: TGTGCCTGGAGCGAATTGACAGCTCGGAGGTACGAGCAGTACTTC. Amino acid sequence: CAWSELTARRYEQYF.

The chain is built from TRBV18 and TRBJ2-1, with a weak D call TRBD1 (5 bases). With 2 bases removed from V and 1 base from J, the gap between germline ends came to 12 bases. Germline assignment: CDR1 KGHSH and CDR2 LQKENI. The CDR3 is made up of 16 amino acids. The CDR3 region is CASSPSRAGSYNEQFF. DNA of the CDR3: TGTGCCAGCTCACCAAGTCGGGCAGGGTCCTACAATGAGCAGTTCTTC.

The chain links TRBV12-3 or TRBV12-4 to TRBJ1-2; D gene ambiguous. Between the trimmed V and J ends, which lost 1 base and 5 bases, there was a span of 8 bases. There are 13 residues in the CDR3. CDR3 in DNA: TGTGCCAGCAGTTTAGTCAGAGAGTATGGCTACACCTTC. Amino acids: CASSLVREYGYTF.

This rearrangement joins TRBV4-3 to TRBJ1-6, with unresolved D. The germline V gene has CDR1 LGHNA and CDR2 YSLEER. The ends were cut back, 1 base at V and 5 bases at J, with 9 bases in the middle. This CDR3 is 15 amino acids long. CDR3 region: CASSQGWGNNSPLHF. The CDR3 DNA follows: TGCGCCAGCAGCCAAGGCTGGGGAAATAATTCACCCCTCCACTTT.

This clonotype came up many times. The chain couples TRBV7-9 to TRBJ1-2; 7 bases are a match to TRBD1. Germline CDR1 and CDR2: SEHNR and FQNEAQ (reference sequence). Trimming took 5 bases from V and 3 from J; bases not matched to a gene: 6. The CDR3 contains 14 residues. This CDR3 reads CASSAFQGDYGYTF. The CDR3 DNA sequence: TGTGCCAGCAGCGCGTTTCAGGGGGACTATGGCTACACCTTC.

This clonotype was seen a few times. V gene TRBV15 combines with J gene TRBJ2-1; TRBD2 might be the D (6 bases). This CDR3 is 18 amino acids long. The V and J ends lost 8 bases and 3 bases respectively, with 26 bases between them. Germline V gene sequence: CDR1 LNHNV, CDR2 YYDKDF (reference sequence). CDR3 sequence reads: CATSGGTKTDENYNEQFF. The DNA of the CDR3 is TGTGCCACCTCTGGGGGGACCAAGACAGATGAGAACTACAATGAGCAGTTCTTC.

This clonotype was seen only a few times. V is TRBV5-8 and J is TRBJ2-3, with D tentatively TRBD2 (6 bases). Germline V gene sequence: CDR1 SGHTS, CDR2 YDEGEE. The CDR3 covers 14 residues. The ends were cut back, 4 bases at V and 5 bases at J, with 14 bases in the middle. The CDR3 region is CASSAGLGEDTQYF. The CDR3 nucleotides read TGTGCCAGCAGCGCGGGGCTGGGGGAAGATACGCAGTATTTT.

The chain couples TRBV7-2 to TRBJ2-7; unclear D gene. The CDR3 sequence is 13 residues long. Looked up from germline, CDR1 is SGHTA and CDR2 is FQGNSA. V shed 5 bases and J shed 1 base, with 9 bases lying between them. The CDR3 region is CASSQRPSYEQYF. The CDR3 DNA reads TGTGCCAGCAGCCAAAGGCCTTCCTACGAGCAGTACTTC. The full variable domain, in which reference TRBV7-2 and TRBJ2-7 provide the parts outside the CDR3, is GAGVSQSPSNKVTEKGKDVELRCDPISGHTALYWYRQSLGQGLEFLIYFQGNSAPDKSGLPSDRFSAERTGGSVSTLTIQRTQQEDSAVYLCASSQRPSYEQYFGPGTRLTVT.

The chain uses TRBV10-3 and TRBJ2-7; weak D call: TRBD2 (5 bases). Germline loops: CDR1 ENHRY, CDR2 SYGVKD. Trimming took off 4 bases at V and 3 bases at J, with 13 bases between the two ends. The CDR3 length is 14 residues. The CDR3 here is CAISAKDSVYEQYF. As DNA, the CDR3 is TGTGCCATCAGTGCGAAGGACTCTGTCTACGAGCAGTACTTC.

The sample holds many counts of this clonotype. J is TRBJ2-1 and V is TRBV6-5; either TRBD1 or TRBD2 may fit D (7 bases each). The CDR3 is 15 residues long. Looked up from germline, CDR1 is MNHEY and CDR2 is SVGAGI. The V end was cut by 2 bases, the J end by 10 bases, with 18 bases between. CDR3 sequence reads: CASSYPGGEGGEQFF. The DNA for the CDR3 is TGTGCCAGCAGTTACCCAGGGGGGGAGGGGGGAGAGCAGTTCTTC.